This TCR beta chain derives from a study of blood T cells in healthy people across ages. A second PCR, run for roughly 7 to 12 cycles, used a sample-barcoded 5' primer plus a J-beta primer mix. TCRdb reanalysed the 5' RACE reads using MiXCR and keeps one entry per CDR3 protein. This table holds about 1.8 million distinct CDR3 sequences, 49% found once. This TCR was recovered from a middle-aged woman in good health. Sample: blood.

The CDR3 DNA is TGTGCCAGTAGTAGTGAGGGTCAGCCCCAGTATTTT. Its protein is CASSSEGQPQYF. V and J are TRBV19 and TRBJ1-5, with D possibly matching TRBD2 (5 bases). The DNA matches TRBJ2-3 better at its end, which makes the J call doubtful. The CDR3 loop spans 12 amino acids. Germline V lookup: CDR1 LNHDA, CDR2 SQIVND (reference sequence).